This paragraph covers one T cell receptor (beta chain) sequence. Clones were sequenced by immunoSEQ multiplex PCR, and TCRdb holds only the in-frame ones, with some missing. Of tens of thousands of clones listed, about 81% are singletons. Trimming shortened V by 5 bases and J by 0 bases, and 11 bases separated the two germline ends. Germline-derived CDR1 and CDR2 are SGHNT and YENEEA. The CDR3 has 15 residues. This sample was included in a study of blood T cell repertoires in COVID-19. Sequencing was carried out using peripheral blood. This chain uses TRBV11-3 with TRBJ2-1; no clear D gene. This TCR was sampled from a human donor with acute or convalescent COVID-19. The donor label of this sample is uncertain. The CDR3: CASSPSRSSYNEQFF. Here the CDR3 DNA reads TGTGCCAGCAGCCCCTCGAGGAGCTCCTACAATGAGCAGTTCTTC.